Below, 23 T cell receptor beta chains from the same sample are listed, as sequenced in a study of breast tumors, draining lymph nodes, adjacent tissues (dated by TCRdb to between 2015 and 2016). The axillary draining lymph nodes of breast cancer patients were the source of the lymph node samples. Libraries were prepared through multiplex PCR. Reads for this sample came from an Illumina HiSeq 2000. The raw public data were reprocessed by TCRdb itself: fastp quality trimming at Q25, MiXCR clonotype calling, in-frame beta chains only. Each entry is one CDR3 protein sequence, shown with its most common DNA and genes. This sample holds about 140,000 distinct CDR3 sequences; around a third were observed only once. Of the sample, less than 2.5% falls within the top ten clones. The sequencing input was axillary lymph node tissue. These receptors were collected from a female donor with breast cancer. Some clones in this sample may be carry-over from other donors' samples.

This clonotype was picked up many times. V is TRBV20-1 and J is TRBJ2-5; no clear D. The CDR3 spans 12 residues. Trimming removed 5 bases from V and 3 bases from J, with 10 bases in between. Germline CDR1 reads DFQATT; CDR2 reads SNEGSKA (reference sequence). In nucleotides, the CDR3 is TGCAGTGCTCTGAAGGGAAAAGAGACCCAGTACTTC. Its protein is CSALKGKETQYF.

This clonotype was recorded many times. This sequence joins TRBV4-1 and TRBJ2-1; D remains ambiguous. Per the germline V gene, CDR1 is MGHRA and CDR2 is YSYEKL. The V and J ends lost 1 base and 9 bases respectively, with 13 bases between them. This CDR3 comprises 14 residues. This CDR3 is CASSQGATGREQFF. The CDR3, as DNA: TGCGCCAGCAGCCAAGGGGCTACTGGGCGTGAGCAGTTCTTC.

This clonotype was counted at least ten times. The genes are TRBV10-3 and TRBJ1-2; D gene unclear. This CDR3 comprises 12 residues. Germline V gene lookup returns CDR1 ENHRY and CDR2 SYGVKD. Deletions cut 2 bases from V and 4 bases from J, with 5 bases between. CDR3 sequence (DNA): TGTGCCATCAGTGAGGAGATCTATGGCTACACCTTC. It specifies CAISEEIYGYTF.

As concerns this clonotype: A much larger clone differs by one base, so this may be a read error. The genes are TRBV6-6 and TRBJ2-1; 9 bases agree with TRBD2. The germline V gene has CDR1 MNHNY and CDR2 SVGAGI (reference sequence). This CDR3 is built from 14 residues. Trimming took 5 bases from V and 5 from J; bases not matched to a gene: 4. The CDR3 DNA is TGTGCCAGCAGTCTAGCGGGGAGGAACAATGAGCAGTTCTTC. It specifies CASSLAGRNNEQFF.

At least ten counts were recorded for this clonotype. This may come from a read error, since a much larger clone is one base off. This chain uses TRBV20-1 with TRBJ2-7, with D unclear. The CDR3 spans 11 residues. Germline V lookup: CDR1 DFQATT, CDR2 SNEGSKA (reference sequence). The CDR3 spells CSAADGYEQSV. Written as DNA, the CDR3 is TGCAGTGCTGCGGACGGCTACGAGCAGTCCGTC.

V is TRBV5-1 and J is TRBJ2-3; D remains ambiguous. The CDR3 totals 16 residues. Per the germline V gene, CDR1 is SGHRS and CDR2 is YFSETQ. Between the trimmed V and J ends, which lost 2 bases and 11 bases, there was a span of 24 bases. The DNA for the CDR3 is TGCGCCAGCAGCTTTGATCAGGTGAGCTCCTACAATGAGCAGTATTTT. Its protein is CASSFDQVSSYNEQYF. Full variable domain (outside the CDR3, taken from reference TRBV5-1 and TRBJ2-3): KAGVTQTPRYLIKTRGQQVTLSCSPISGHRSVSWYQQTPGQGLQFLFEYFSETQRNKGNFPGRFSGRQFSNSRSEMNVSTLELGDSALYLCASSFDQVSSYNEQYFGPGTRLTVL.

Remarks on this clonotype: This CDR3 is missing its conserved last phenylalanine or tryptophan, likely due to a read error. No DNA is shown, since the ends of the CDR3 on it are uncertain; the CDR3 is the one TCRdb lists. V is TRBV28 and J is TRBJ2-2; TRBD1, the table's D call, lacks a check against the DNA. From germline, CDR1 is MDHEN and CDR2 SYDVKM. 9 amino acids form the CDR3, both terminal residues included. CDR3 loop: CASSPPRGR.

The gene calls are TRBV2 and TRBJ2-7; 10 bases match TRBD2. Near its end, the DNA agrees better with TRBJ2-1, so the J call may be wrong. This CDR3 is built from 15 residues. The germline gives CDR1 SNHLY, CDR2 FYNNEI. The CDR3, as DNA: TGTGCCAGCAGAGGTTTAGCGGGGGGATACAATGAGCAGTTCTTC. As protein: CASRGLAGGYNEQFF.

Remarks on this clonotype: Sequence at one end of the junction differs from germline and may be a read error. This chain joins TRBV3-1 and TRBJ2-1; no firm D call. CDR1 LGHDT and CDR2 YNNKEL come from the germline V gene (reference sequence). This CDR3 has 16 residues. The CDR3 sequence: CTSSQDSEARVNEQFF. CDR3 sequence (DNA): TGTACCAGCAGCCAAGACTCCGAGGCTCGGGTCAATGAGCAGTTCTTC.

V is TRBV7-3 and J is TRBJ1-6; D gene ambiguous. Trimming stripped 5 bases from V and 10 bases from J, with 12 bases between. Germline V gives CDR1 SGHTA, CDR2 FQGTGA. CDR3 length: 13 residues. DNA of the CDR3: TGTGCCAGCAGCCTCGGTCCAGACTCACCCCTCCACTTT. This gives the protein CASSLGPDSPLHF. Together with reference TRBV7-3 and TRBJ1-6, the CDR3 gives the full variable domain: GAGVSQTPSNKVTEKGKYVELRCDPISGHTALYWYRQSLGQGPEFLIYFQGTGAADDSGLPNDRFFAVRPEGSVSTLKIQRTERGDSAVYLCASSLGPDSPLHFGNGTRLTVT.

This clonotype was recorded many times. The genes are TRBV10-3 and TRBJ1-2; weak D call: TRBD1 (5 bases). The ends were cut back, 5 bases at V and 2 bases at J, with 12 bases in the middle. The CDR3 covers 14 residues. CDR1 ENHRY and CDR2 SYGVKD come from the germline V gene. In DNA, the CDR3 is TGTGCCATCAGTAGGGCAGGGATAAACTATGGCTACACCTTC. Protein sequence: CAISRAGINYGYTF.

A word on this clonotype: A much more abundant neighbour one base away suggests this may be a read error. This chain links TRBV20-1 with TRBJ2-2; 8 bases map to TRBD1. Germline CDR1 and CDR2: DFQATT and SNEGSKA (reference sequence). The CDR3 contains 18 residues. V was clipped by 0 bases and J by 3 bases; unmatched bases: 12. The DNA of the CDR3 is TGCAGTGCTAGAGACCAGACAGGGGCTACCGCCCACACCGGGGAGCTGTTTTTT. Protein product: CSARDQTGATAHTGELFF.

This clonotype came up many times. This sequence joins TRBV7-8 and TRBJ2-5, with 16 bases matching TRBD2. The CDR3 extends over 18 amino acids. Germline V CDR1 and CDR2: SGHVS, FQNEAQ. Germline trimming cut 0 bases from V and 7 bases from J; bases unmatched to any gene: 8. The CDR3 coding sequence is TGTGCCAGCAGCTTAGCTGGCGGGACTAGCGGGGGGGCGGGGACCCAGTACTTC. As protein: CASSLAGGTSGGAGTQYF.

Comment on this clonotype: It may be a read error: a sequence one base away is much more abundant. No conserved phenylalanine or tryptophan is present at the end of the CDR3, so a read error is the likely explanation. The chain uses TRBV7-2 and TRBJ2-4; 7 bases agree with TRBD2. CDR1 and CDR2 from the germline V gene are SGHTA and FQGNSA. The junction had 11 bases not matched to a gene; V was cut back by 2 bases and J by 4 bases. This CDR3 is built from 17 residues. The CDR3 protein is CASSLRREGRAKNIQYL. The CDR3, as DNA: TGTGCCAGCAGCTTACGGCGGGAAGGGAGGGCGAAAAACATTCAGTACTTA.

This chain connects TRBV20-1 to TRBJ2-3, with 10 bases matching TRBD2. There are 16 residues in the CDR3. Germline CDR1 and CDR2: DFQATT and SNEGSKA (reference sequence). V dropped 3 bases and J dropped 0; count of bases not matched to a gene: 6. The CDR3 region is CSASASGGPSTDTQYF. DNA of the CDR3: TGCAGTGCTAGTGCTAGCGGGGGCCCTAGCACAGATACGCAGTATTTT.

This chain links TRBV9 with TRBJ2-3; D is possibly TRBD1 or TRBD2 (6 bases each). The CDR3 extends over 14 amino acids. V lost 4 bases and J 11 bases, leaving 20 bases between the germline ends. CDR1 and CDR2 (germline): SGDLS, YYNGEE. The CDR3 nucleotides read TGTGCCAGCAGCAACAATATGGGGGGCAATGAGCAGTATTTT. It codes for CASSNNMGGNEQYF.

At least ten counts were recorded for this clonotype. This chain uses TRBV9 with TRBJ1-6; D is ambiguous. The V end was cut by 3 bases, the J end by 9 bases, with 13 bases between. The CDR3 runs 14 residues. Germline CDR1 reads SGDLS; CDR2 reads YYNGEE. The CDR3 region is CASSAPTSGSPLHF. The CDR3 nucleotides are TGTGCCAGCAGCGCCCCGACATCTGGTTCACCCCTCCACTTT.

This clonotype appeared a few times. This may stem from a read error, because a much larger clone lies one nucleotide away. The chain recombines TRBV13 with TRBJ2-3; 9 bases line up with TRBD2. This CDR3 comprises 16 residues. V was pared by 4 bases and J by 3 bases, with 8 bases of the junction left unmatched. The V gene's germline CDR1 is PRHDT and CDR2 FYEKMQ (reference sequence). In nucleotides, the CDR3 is TGTGCCAGCAGCTCGCCTAGCGGGGAGGGAACAGATACGCAGTATTTT. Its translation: CASSSPSGEGTDTQYF.

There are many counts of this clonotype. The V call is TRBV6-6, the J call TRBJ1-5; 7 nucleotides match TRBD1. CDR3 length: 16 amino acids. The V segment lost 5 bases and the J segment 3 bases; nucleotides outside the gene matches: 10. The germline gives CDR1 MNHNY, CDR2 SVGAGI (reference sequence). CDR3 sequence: CASSDRDRPYNQPQHF. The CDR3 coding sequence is TGTGCCAGCAGTGATCGGGACAGACCTTACAATCAGCCCCAGCATTTT.

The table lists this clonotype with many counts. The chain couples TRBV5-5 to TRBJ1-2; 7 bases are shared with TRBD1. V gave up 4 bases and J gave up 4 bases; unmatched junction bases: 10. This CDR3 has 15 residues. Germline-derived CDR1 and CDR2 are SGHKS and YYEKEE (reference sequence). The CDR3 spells CASSQDRQGPYGYTF. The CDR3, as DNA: TGTGCCAGCAGCCAGGACAGGCAAGGGCCCTATGGCTACACCTTC.

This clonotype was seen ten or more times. Written as DNA, the CDR3 is TGTGCCAGCAGTGTGGGTGGGACAGGGCTTAATGAGGAACTGTTTTTT. Its translation: CASSVGGTGLNEELFF. The V call is TRBV25-1, the J call TRBJ1-4, with 9 bases aligning to TRBD1. CDR3 length: 16 amino acids. Germline-derived CDR1 and CDR2 are MGHDK and SYGVNS. V lost 4 bases, J lost 12 bases, and 15 bases stayed unmatched.

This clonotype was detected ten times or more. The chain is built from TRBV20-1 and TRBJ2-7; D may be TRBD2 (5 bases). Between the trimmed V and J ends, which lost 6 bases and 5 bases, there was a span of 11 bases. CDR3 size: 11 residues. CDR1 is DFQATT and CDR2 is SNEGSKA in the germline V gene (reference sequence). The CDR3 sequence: CSAAPGNEQYF. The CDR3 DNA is TGCAGTGCCGCCCCGGGGAACGAGCAGTACTTC.

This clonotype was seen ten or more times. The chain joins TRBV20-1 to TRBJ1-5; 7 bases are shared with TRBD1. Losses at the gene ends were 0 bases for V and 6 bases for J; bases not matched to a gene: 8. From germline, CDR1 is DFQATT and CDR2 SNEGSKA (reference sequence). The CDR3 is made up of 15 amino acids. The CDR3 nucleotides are TGCAGTGCTAGAGATATTGGGCAGGGGGGTCAGCCCCAGCATTTT. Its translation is CSARDIGQGGQPQHF.